This T cell receptor (beta chain) derives from a study of CD8 T cells in ankylosing spondylitis. Study-wide results and caveats: Peripheral blood samples showed relatively rare disease-linked clones, and these clones were CD8+. Made up of roughly 8 highly homologous variants, a TCR beta motif appeared characteristic of ankylosing spondylitis blood.

A quantitative 5'-RACE method, one with molecular barcodes, was used to make TCR beta libraries. Using its own MiXCR run on the 5' RACE reads, TCRdb lists one record per CDR3 protein. The table records 390,000 or so distinct CDR3 sequences, 20% to 25% of them present only once. Remarks on this clonotype: The target antigen is unknown.

The germline V gene encodes CDR1 SGHRS and CDR2 YFSETQ. Trimming cost V 2 bases and J 3 bases; bases outside gene matches: 4. CDR3 length: 16 residues. The TCR sequence derives from a male donor with ankylosing spondylitis. The source material was blood, either unsorted or a sorted T cell fraction (not recorded which). J is TRBJ2-2 and V is TRBV5-1; TRBD2 matches at 10 bases. The CDR3 DNA follows: TGCGCCAGCAGCTTACTAGCGGGAAGAGACACCGGGGAGCTGTTTTTT. It specifies CASSLLAGRDTGELFF.